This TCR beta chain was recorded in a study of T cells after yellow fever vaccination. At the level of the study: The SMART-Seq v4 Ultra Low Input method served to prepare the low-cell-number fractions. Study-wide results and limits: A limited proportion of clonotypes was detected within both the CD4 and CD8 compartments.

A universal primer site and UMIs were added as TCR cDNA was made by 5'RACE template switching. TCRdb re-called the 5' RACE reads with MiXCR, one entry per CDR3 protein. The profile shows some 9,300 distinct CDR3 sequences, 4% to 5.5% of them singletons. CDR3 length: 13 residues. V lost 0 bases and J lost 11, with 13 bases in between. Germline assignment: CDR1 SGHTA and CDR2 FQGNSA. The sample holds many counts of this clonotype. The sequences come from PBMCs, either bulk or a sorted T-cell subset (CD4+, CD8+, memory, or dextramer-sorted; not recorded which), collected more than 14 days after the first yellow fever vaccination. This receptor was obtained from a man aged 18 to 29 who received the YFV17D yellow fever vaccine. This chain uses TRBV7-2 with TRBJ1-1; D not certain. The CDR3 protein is CASSLAAVSSAFF. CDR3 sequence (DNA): TGTGCCAGCAGCTTAGCGGCAGTGTCATCGGCTTTCTTT.